The following is a T cell receptor (beta chain) sequence with its context. Antigen unknown. About 0.5 to 1 ug RNA was reverse transcribed with random hexamers. Across 54 Vbeta and 13 Jbeta, TCR beta CDR3 was amplified with immunoSEQ multiplex PCR. TCRdb re-called the immunoSEQ multiplex PCR reads with MiXCR, one entry per CDR3 protein. The table lists more than 85,000 distinct CDR3 sequences, approximately 96% of them singletons. These data are taken from a study of CD8 T cells in Susac syndrome. Points from the study as a whole: As the study acknowledged, the number of individuals in its TCR sequencing and HLA analysis was relatively small.

From germline, CDR1 is LNHDA and CDR2 SQIVND (reference sequence). The CDR3 covers 11 residues. The germline V and J ends were trimmed by 3 bases and 9 bases, with 9 bases remaining between them. TCR beta sequences were obtained from blood CD8+ and CD4+ T cells. This TCR was recovered from a human donor in good health. This chain joins TRBV19 and TRBJ2-7, with D perhaps matching TRBD2 (5 bases). The material sequenced was CD4+ T cells from PBMCs. The CDR3 DNA follows: TGTGCCAGTAGTATCTCCGGGGTGCAGTACTTC. Protein: CASSISGVQYF.